These 26 T cell receptor beta chains share one sample of origin, sequenced in a study of cytomegalovirus exposure and HLA in healthy donors. The PCR ran on 60 Vbeta and 13 Jbeta primers. Profiling relied on immunoSEQ multiplex PCR, and the TCRdb table lists in-frame clones only, not all of them. The sample has around 150,000 clones; around 84% are singletons. Specimen: PBMCs. These receptors came from a man aged 50 to 60 in good health and CMV-seronegative.

This clone showed up just a few times. The CDR3 is CASSGNRGTNEKLFF. DNA for the CDR3: TGTGCCAGCAGCGGAAACAGGGGTACCAATGAAAAACTGTTTTTT. V usage is TRBV5-6 and J usage is TRBJ1-4; TRBD1 agrees at 7 bases. With V trimmed by 4 bases and J by 5 bases, 8 bases remained unmatched. The CDR3 runs 15 residues. CDR1 and CDR2 (germline): SGHDT, YYEEEE.

The gene calls are TRBV10-2 and TRBJ2-1; 8 bases match TRBD1. CDR3 length: 14 residues. Germline V gene sequence: CDR1 WSHSY, CDR2 SAAADI. The junction had 6 bases not matched to a gene; V was cut back by 3 bases and J by 8 bases. The DNA of the CDR3 is TGCGCCAGCAGTGAAGTGACAGGGGTTGATGAGCAGTTCTTC. Residues: CASSEVTGVDEQFF.

The V gene is TRBV10-3, the J gene TRBJ2-7; 8 positions match TRBD2. CDR3 length equals 17 residues. After removal of 4 bases from V and 1 base from J, the junction contained 12 bases not matched to a gene. Germline V gene sequence: CDR1 ENHRY, CDR2 SYGVKD. CDR3 sequence reads: CAISGLGTERGSYEQYF. CDR3 coding DNA: TGTGCCATCAGTGGCCTGGGAACGGAGCGGGGGTCCTACGAGCAGTACTTC.

The gene calls are TRBV19 and TRBJ2-5; 8 bases match TRBD1. The J segment lost 2 bases and the V segment lost 7 bases, leaving 9 bases of the junction unmatched. Germline lookup yields CDR1 LNHDA and CDR2 SQIVND (reference sequence). This CDR3 spans 15 amino acids. As DNA, the CDR3 is TGTGCCAGTACAAATCCGGGACAGGCTCAAGAGACCCAGTACTTC. It yields the protein CASTNPGQAQETQYF.

The CDR3: CAWSGQGRETQYF. In nucleotides, the CDR3 is TGTGCCTGGAGTGGGCAGGGGCGGGAGACCCAGTACTTC. V usage is TRBV30 and J usage is TRBJ2-5; D perhaps matches TRBD1 (6 bases). This CDR3 has 13 residues. Looked up from germline, CDR1 is GTSNPN and CDR2 is SVGIG (reference sequence). V lost 1 base and J 5 bases, leaving 11 bases between the germline ends.

The chain is built from TRBV5-8 and TRBJ2-5; no definite D call. V dropped 0 bases and J dropped 4 bases, with 7 bases sitting between them. The CDR3 length is 13 residues. Germline loops: CDR1 SGHTS, CDR2 YDEGEE. The CDR3 sequence: CASSLGPRETQYF. The CDR3 nucleotides are TGTGCCAGCAGCTTGGGGCCTCGAGAGACCCAGTACTTC.

The rearrangement uses TRBV4-1 and TRBJ2-5; 16 bases fit TRBD2. V lost 0 bases and J lost 6; bases outside the gene matches: 7. CDR3 length: 18 residues. CDR1 and CDR2 from the germline V gene are MGHRA and YSYEKL. CDR3 amino acids: CASSQDGTSGGAGKTQYF. DNA of the CDR3: TGCGCCAGCAGCCAAGACGGGACTAGCGGGGGGGCCGGGAAGACCCAGTACTTC.

The chain links TRBV7-9 to TRBJ2-3; 16 positions match TRBD2. The CDR3 sequence is 17 residues long. V dropped 2 bases and J dropped 5; count of bases not matched to a gene: 4. Per the germline V gene, CDR1 is SEHNR and CDR2 is FQNEAQ (reference sequence). CDR3 nucleotides: TGTGCCAGCAGCTTACCGGGACTAGCGGGAGGGCGAGATACGCAGTATTTT. Translating it yields CASSLPGLAGGRDTQYF.

A few counts support this clone. The chain joins TRBV6-1 to TRBJ2-5; 9 nucleotides agree with TRBD2. The J call may be mistaken, given a closer DNA end match to TRBJ2-7. Germline V gene lookup returns CDR1 MNHNS and CDR2 SASEGT. This CDR3 region has 14 residues. The CDR3 DNA sequence: TGTGCCAGCAGTGAAGAGCGGGGGGCCTTCGAGCAGTACTTC. It yields the protein CASSEERGAFEQYF.

The table lists this clone with a count of one. J is TRBJ2-5 and V is TRBV5-4, with 10 bases fitting TRBD1. V was clipped by 7 bases and J by 7 bases; unmatched bases: 10. CDR1 and CDR2 from the germline V gene are SGHNT and YYREEE (reference sequence). This CDR3 has 14 residues. This chain's CDR3 is CASQPDRGRATQYF. In DNA, the CDR3 is TGTGCCAGCCAACCAGACAGGGGGCGAGCGACCCAGTACTTC.

This clone was counted once. The chain employs TRBV2 and TRBJ1-5; no clear D gene. CDR1 and CDR2 from the germline V gene are SNHLY and FYNNEI. Trimming stripped 3 bases from V and 2 bases from J, with 8 bases between. The CDR3 totals 14 residues. The CDR3 sequence: CASSERAGNQPQHF. CDR3 DNA: TGTGCCAGCAGTGAGAGGGCAGGCAATCAGCCCCAGCATTTT.

The CDR3 spells CASSWTGANTEAFF. In DNA, the CDR3 is TGCGCCAGCAGCTGGACAGGGGCGAACACTGAAGCTTTCTTT. This rearrangement joins TRBV5-1 to TRBJ1-1, with 9 bases aligning to TRBD1. V lost 3 bases and J lost 1; bases outside the gene matches: 1. The germline V gene has CDR1 SGHRS and CDR2 YFSETQ. This CDR3 is built from 14 residues.

This chain links TRBV30 with TRBJ2-5; 15 bases align to TRBD2. J gave up 4 bases and V 0 bases, and 3 bases lay outside the gene matches. The CDR3 runs 16 residues. Germline V gene sequence: CDR1 GTSNPN, CDR2 SVGIG (reference sequence). This CDR3 is CAWSVGTSGGRETQYF. The CDR3 region has the DNA TGTGCCTGGAGTGTAGGGACTAGCGGGGGGAGAGAGACCCAGTACTTC.

This sequence joins TRBV27 and TRBJ2-7, with TRBD1 matching over 7 bases. The V gene end was trimmed by 3 bases and the J gene end by 2 bases; junction bases not matched to a gene: 4. This CDR3 comprises 14 residues. Per the germline V gene, CDR1 is MNHEY and CDR2 is SMNVEV (reference sequence). This CDR3 reads CASSFRDRTYEQYF. CDR3 nucleotide sequence: TGTGCCAGCAGTTTCCGGGACAGAACCTACGAGCAGTACTTC.

The chain combines TRBV4-1 with TRBJ2-1, with TRBD2 matching over 15 bases. The germline CDR1 and CDR2 sequences are MGHRA and YSYEKL. J gave up 12 bases and V 4 bases, and 7 bases lay outside the gene matches. This CDR3 is built from 15 residues. CDR3 DNA: TGCGCCAGCAGCCCGGCGGGACTAGCGGGGGGAGGGCAGTTCTTC. Protein sequence: CASSPAGLAGGGQFF.

This rearrangement joins TRBV19 to TRBJ1-2; the D gene is possibly TRBD1 (5 bases). V dropped 10 bases and J dropped 3 bases, with 27 bases sitting between them. The CDR3 is 17 amino acids. Germline-derived CDR1 and CDR2 are LNHDA and SQIVND (reference sequence). The CDR3 DNA is TGTGCCACCTCGGGGGGTTCAGGGAGGGAGTTGTACTATGGCTACACCTTC. The encoded protein is CATSGGSGRELYYGYTF.

The rearrangement links TRBV2 to TRBJ2-1; the match to TRBD2 covers 12 bases. Germline CDR1 is SNHLY and CDR2 is FYNNEI. CDR3 size: 18 residues. The V segment lost 4 bases and the J segment 1 base; nucleotides outside the gene matches: 8. The CDR3 nucleotides are TGTGCCAGCAGTGGAGGGGCTAGCGGGAGGGGGTCCTACAATGAGCAGTTCTTC. It yields the protein CASSGGASGRGSYNEQFF.

V and J are TRBV5-6 and TRBJ2-5, with 7 bases matching TRBD2. V dropped 4 bases and J dropped 5; count of bases not matched to a gene: 8. CDR3 length: 14 residues. CDR1 is SGHDT and CDR2 is YYEEEE in the germline V gene. The chain's CDR3 is CASSAPGGWETQYF. DNA for the CDR3: TGTGCCAGCAGCGCACCCGGGGGGTGGGAGACCCAGTACTTC.

The J gene is TRBJ2-7, the V gene TRBV11-2; 11 bases map to TRBD2. V was clipped by 7 bases and J by 3 bases; unmatched bases: 8. The CDR3 is 15 amino acids. CDR1 SGHAT and CDR2 FQNNGV come from the germline V gene. CDR3: CASTLGTSGYYEQYF. The CDR3 DNA is TGTGCCAGCACATTAGGGACTAGCGGATACTACGAGCAGTACTTC.

The rearrangement links TRBV19 to TRBJ2-5; 7 bases are a match to TRBD2. Germline-derived CDR1 and CDR2 are LNHDA and SQIVND (reference sequence). This CDR3 comprises 15 residues. J gave up 5 bases and V 3 bases, and 9 bases lay outside the gene matches. Here the CDR3 DNA reads TGTGCCAGTAGTATCGGGTTGCGGGAGCGGGAGACCCAGTACTTC. Its protein is CASSIGLRERETQYF. Complete variable domain (other parts from reference TRBV19 and TRBJ2-5): DGGITQSPKYLFRKEGQNVTLSCEQNLNHDAMYWYRQDPGQGLRLIYYSQIVNDFQKGDIAEGYSVSREKKESFPLTVTSAQKNPTAFYLCASSIGLRERETQYFGPGTRLLVL.

J is TRBJ2-3 and V is TRBV28; D is perhaps TRBD2 (7 bases). Trimming cost V 3 bases and J 3 bases, with 10 bases left between them. Germline CDR1 is MDHEN and CDR2 is SYDVKM. This CDR3 spans 14 amino acids. CDR3 nucleotides: TGTGCCAGCAGTTTGAGGGGGGGGACAGATACGCAGTATTTT. Protein: CASSLRGGTDTQYF.

The chain carries TRBV7-3 and TRBJ2-5; 9 bases match TRBD2. After removal of 0 bases from V and 5 bases from J, the junction contained 7 bases not matched to a gene. The germline gives CDR1 SGHTA, CDR2 FQGTGA. CDR3 length: 16 amino acids. In nucleotides, the CDR3 is TGTGCCAGCAGCTTAACGGGGAGCGGGGGGCATGAGACCCAGTACTTC. Translating it yields CASSLTGSGGHETQYF.

This chain links TRBV12-5 with TRBJ1-1; 7 nucleotides align to TRBD1. V dropped 4 bases and J dropped 4; count of bases not matched to a gene: 15. The CDR3 consists of 17 residues. Germline-derived CDR1 and CDR2 are LGHNT and FRNRAP. CDR3 amino acids: CASGSTGTATIVTEAFF. Here the CDR3 DNA reads TGTGCTAGTGGTTCAACTGGGACAGCGACGATCGTCACTGAAGCTTTCTTT. Supplemented by reference TRBV12-5 and TRBJ1-1, the full variable domain reads DARVTQTPRHKVTEMGQEVTMRCQPILGHNTVFWYRQTMMQGLELLAYFRNRAPLDDSGMPKDRFSAEMPDATLATLKIQPSEPRDSAVYFCASGSTGTATIVTEAFFGQGTRLTVV.

The CDR3, as DNA: TGTGCCAGCAGTTTATTGCGGGGGGCTGATGAAAAACTGTTTTTT. Residues: CASSLLRGADEKLFF. The chain recombines TRBV28 with TRBJ1-4, with D possibly matching TRBD1 (6 bases). The V end was cut by 1 base, the J end by 6 bases, with 12 bases between. CDR1 and CDR2 (germline): MDHEN, SYDVKM. This CDR3 has 15 amino acids. The variable domain in full, with the rest retrieved from reference TRBV28 and TRBJ1-4, is DVKVTQSSRYLVKRTGEKVFLECVQDMDHENMFWYRQDPGLGLRLIYFSYDVKMKEKGDIPEGYSVSREKKERFSLILESASTNQTSMYLCASSLLRGADEKLFFGSGTQLSVL.

Only a few counts were recorded for this clone. The chain links TRBV4-1 to TRBJ1-4; D is unresolved. The CDR3 is made up of 15 amino acids. V lost 4 bases, J lost 0 bases, and 9 bases lay in between. CDR1 and CDR2 from the germline V gene are MGHRA and YSYEKL. CDR3 DNA: TGCGCCAGCAGCCGAGAATATGCAACTAATGAAAAACTGTTTTTT. The encoded protein is CASSREYATNEKLFF.

This chain connects TRBV6-1 to TRBJ1-1, with TRBD1 as a possible D gene (5 bases). The CDR3 sequence is 14 residues long. Germline CDR1 and CDR2: MNHNS and SASEGT. V gave up 2 bases and J gave up 2 bases, with 9 bases separating them. The CDR3 reads CASSELGPNTEAFF. CDR3 in DNA: TGTGCCAGCAGTGAATTGGGGCCCAACACTGAAGCTTTCTTT.